The following is a T cell receptor beta chain sequence with its context. Its antigen remains unknown. Peripheral blood and lesional scalp punch biopsies came from alopecia areata patients. The CDR3 extends over 17 amino acids. Trimming stripped 5 bases from V and 4 bases from J, with 21 bases between. Germline CDR1 reads SGHTA; CDR2 reads FQGNSA. The authors extracted RNA and reverse transcribed it into cDNA as the sequencing template. Only in-frame clones appear in the TCRdb table, and some are missing; sequencing was by immunoSEQ multiplex PCR. The table has about 20,000 clones, more than 60% seen once. These data come from a study of CD8+ T cells in alopecia areata. Study context: Each of the treated patients was given oral tofacitinib, 5 to 10 mg twice daily, for moderate-to-severe alopecia areata. Tofacitinib exposure lasted 6 to 18 months, followed by 6 months off drug.

Broader study findings: Scalp samples also contribute reads from the resident alphabeta T cells found in normal skin. Normal scalp had lower clonality than lesional scalp, with alopecia totalis/universalis lesions showing this most strongly.

The clonotype originates from a human donor with alopecia areata. The chain combines TRBV7-2 with TRBJ2-1; possibly TRBD2 for D (6 bases). The sequences come from skin, collected at week 0. CDR3 region: CASSDPGAERVYNEQFF. The CDR3 bases are TGTGCCAGCAGCGACCCGGGAGCGGAGCGGGTGTACAATGAGCAGTTCTTC.